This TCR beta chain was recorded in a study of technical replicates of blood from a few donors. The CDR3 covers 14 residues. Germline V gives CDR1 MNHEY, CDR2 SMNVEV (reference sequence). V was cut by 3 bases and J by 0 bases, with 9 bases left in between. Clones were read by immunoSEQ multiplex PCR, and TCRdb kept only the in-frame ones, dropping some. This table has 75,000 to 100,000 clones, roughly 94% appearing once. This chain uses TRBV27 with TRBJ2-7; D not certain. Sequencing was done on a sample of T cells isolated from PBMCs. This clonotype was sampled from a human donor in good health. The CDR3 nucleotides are TGTGCCAGCAGTTTGAGAACCTTCTCCTACGAGCAGTACTTC. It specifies CASSLRTFSYEQYF.